This TCR beta chain was sequenced in a study of OX40 agonist ivuxolimab in advanced cancers. With regard to the full study: The costimulatory receptor OX40 (CD134) was targeted by ivuxolimab, a fully human IgG2 agonistic monoclonal antibody. Of the approximately 54 dose-escalation patients, hepatocellular carcinoma was present in about 20, melanoma in around 15, renal cell carcinoma in 9 and head and neck cancer in 9. Partial responses were achieved by three dose-escalation patients, of whom one had hepatocellular carcinoma and two had cutaneous melanoma. Prior anti-PD-1, anti-PD-L1 or anti-CTLA-4 therapy was permitted, and checkpoint inhibitors had been received by roughly 42% of dose-escalation patients. Intravenous ivuxolimab was administered to patients every 2 weeks at six dose levels: 0.01, 0.1, 0.3, 1.5, 3 and 10 mg/kg. The paper reports the monotherapy dose-escalation portion (N of about 51 patients) of the phase I ivuxolimab trial. The purpose of peripheral TCRbeta sequencing was to test whether ivuxolimab changed TCR sequence diversity and led to clonal T-cell expansion. In the dose-escalation cohort, around four fifths of patients were male, and the mean age was approximately 64 years, with a range of roughly 20 to 79.

Patients with autoimmune disease history or receiving systemic immunosuppression were excluded from the trial. Peripheral blood for TCR sequencing was collected from all dose cohorts at baseline, on cycle 4 day 1, and on cycle 7 day 1. The samples were drawn from a first-in-human, open-label, multicenter phase I dose-escalation trial of ivuxolimab. The trial enrolled adults with locally advanced or metastatic head and neck squamous cell, hepatocellular, melanoma or renal cell carcinoma. Before TCR sequencing, CD4+ T cells and CD8+ T cells were sorted from peripheral blood as separate populations. From a lookup of the germline V gene, CDR1 and CDR2 are SGHTA and FQGNSA. Measured from the cysteine to the phenylalanine, the CDR3 is 13 residues long. Of the read, only the CDR3 DNA is kept; its 39 bases are in frame from base 1. Genomic DNA was extracted from sorted cells for sequencing of the TCRbeta CDR3 region. The immunoSEQ Assay was used to sequence the TCRbeta CDR3 regions. Entries here come from immuneACCESS through TCRdb and include only in-frame sequences with V and J called. Some clones fail to appear in such tables; in the studies checked, an unresolved V gene covers under half of the shortfall, and the cause of the remainder is unknown. The table for this sample lists more than 50,000 clones; about 85% of them were counted only once. The top ten clones comprise less than 5.5% of the sample.

What the authors observed across the whole study: Low levels of normalized T-cell clonal expansion were also seen in some nonresponding patients. Which antigens the clonally expanded peripheral T cells were specific for was not determined. After ivuxolimab, expanded clones were on average more numerous among CD8+ T cells than among CD4+ T cells. In the 0.1-3.0 mg/kg groups, partial responders were among the patients with the lowest normalized peripheral clonal expansion, particularly in CD8+ T cells. At doses of 0.1 to 3.0 mg/kg, clonal expansion of both CD4+ and CD8+ T cells in blood was seen between baseline and week 6.

Regarding this clone: Its target antigen remains unknown. There are no base qualities to consult, and no much larger clone falls within one base.

This receptor chain uses TRBV7-2 and TRBJ2-5; matching of 5 bases hints at TRBD1 as the D gene. TRBJ2-7 explains the end of the DNA better; the J call may be wrong. The sequence was collected from an adult with an advanced solid tumor such as melanoma, head and neck, liver or kidney cancer. This specimen was CD4+ or CD8+ T cells sorted from blood, taken in a trial of the OX40 agonist ivuxolimab. The DNA sequence follows: TGTGCCAGCAGCCTACCGACAGTTAACGAGCAGTACTTC. Its product reads: CASSLPTVNEQYF.